The rows below give T cell receptor beta chains drawn from one sample of a study of beta chain features in type 1 diabetes. Data came from immunoSEQ multiplex PCR; TCRdb stores just in-frame clones and leaves some out. The data hold 300,000 to 450,000 clones, with around 12% observed a single time. The sample taken for sequencing was naive CD4+ T cells from blood. These receptors were obtained from a man aged 18 to 29 in good health. Each CDR3 is given with its conserved first and last residue. The D gene is left open where the match is weak. The size of a clone is reported for some rows only, either as once, few or many, or as a class for expanded clones.

clone size: few
D gene: TRBD2
V gene: TRBV5-1
J gene: TRBJ2-7
CDR3 DNA: TGCGCCAGCAGCTCCGGACTAGCGGCCGAGCAGTACTTC
CDR3 protein: CASSSGLAAEQYF

clone size: few
D gene: -
V gene: TRBV9
J gene: TRBJ1-1
CDR3 DNA: TGTGCCAGCAGCGCACTTAACACTGAAGCTTTCTTT
CDR3 protein: CASSALNTEAFF

clone size: few
D gene: -
V gene: TRBV6-5
J gene: TRBJ1-2
CDR3 DNA: TGTGCCAGCAGACAGGACTATGGCTACACCTTC
CDR3 protein: CASRQDYGYTF

clone size: -
D gene: TRBD1
V gene: TRBV27
J gene: TRBJ1-5
CDR3 DNA: TGTGCCAGCAGTCGGACAGGGGATAGCAATCAGCCCCAGCATTTT
CDR3 protein: CASSRTGDSNQPQHF

clone size: few
D gene: -
V gene: TRBV20-1
J gene: TRBJ1-1
CDR3 DNA: TGCAGTGCTCGATTAGACAGCGAAGCTTTCTTT
CDR3 protein: CSARLDSEAFF

clone size: few
D gene: TRBD1
V gene: TRBV4-1
J gene: TRBJ2-5
CDR3 DNA: TGCGCCAGCAGCCAGTACGGGACAGGGTCCCAAGAGACCCAGTACTTC
CDR3 protein: CASSQYGTGSQETQYF

clone size: few
D gene: TRBD1
V gene: TRBV5-1
J gene: TRBJ1-2
CDR3 DNA: TGCGCCAGCAGCCCTGGGACAGTCTATGGCTACACCTTC
CDR3 protein: CASSPGTVYGYTF

clone size: -
D gene: -
V gene: TRBV6-6
J gene: TRBJ2-5
CDR3 DNA: TGTGCCAGCAGTTTTGGGCAGGGTGAGACCCAGTACTTC
CDR3 protein: CASSFGQGETQYF

clone size: -
D gene: TRBD1
V gene: TRBV5-6
J gene: TRBJ1-2
CDR3 DNA: TGTGCCAGCAGCACGGGACAGGGGATTTTAAACTATGGCTACACCTTC
CDR3 protein: CASSTGQGILNYGYTF

clone size: -
D gene: -
V gene: TRBV7-2
J gene: TRBJ2-7
CDR3 DNA: TGTGCCAGCAGCTTAGATCCAGGGAACTACGAGCAGTACTTC
CDR3 protein: CASSLDPGNYEQYF

clone size: few
D gene: -
V gene: TRBV28
J gene: TRBJ2-5
CDR3 DNA: TGTGCCAGCTCTTCGGGGTCCAGGGAGACCCAGTACTTC
CDR3 protein: CASSSGSRETQYF

clone size: -
D gene: -
V gene: TRBV7-8
J gene: TRBJ1-2
CDR3 DNA: TGTGCCAGCAGCCCAAGGACAGTGAGGGGCTATGGCTACACCTTC
CDR3 protein: CASSPRTVRGYGYTF

clone size: -
D gene: TRBD1
V gene: TRBV9
J gene: TRBJ2-2
CDR3 DNA: TGTGCCAGCAGCCTCAGGGGGCAGAACACCGGGGAGCTGTTTTTT
CDR3 protein: CASSLRGQNTGELFF

clone size: -
D gene: TRBD1
V gene: TRBV5-1
J gene: TRBJ2-5
CDR3 DNA: TGCGCCAGCAGCTTGGGGGGCCTGACAGGGGCAGAGACCCAGTACTTC
CDR3 protein: CASSLGGLTGAETQYF

clone size: -
D gene: -
V gene: TRBV7-2
J gene: TRBJ1-6
CDR3 DNA: TGTGCCAGCAGCCCAGTCGCATACTCCTATAATTCACCCCTCCACTTT
CDR3 protein: CASSPVAYSYNSPLHF

clone size: few
D gene: -
V gene: TRBV30
J gene: TRBJ1-4
CDR3 DNA: TGTGCCTGGACCTTAAGAGGGGGGGAGAATGAAAAACTGTTTTTT
CDR3 protein: CAWTLRGGENEKLFF

clone size: few
D gene: TRBD2
V gene: TRBV19
J gene: TRBJ2-1
CDR3 DNA: TGTGCCAGTAGTGCAGATAGCGGGGGGTATGGTGAGCAGTTCTTC
CDR3 protein: CASSADSGGYGEQFF

clone size: few
D gene: -
V gene: TRBV4-3
J gene: TRBJ2-3
CDR3 DNA: TGCGCCAGCAGCCCGGAGGGGCGGGGCACAGATACGCAGTATTTT
CDR3 protein: CASSPEGRGTDTQYF

clone size: -
D gene: TRBD2
V gene: TRBV5-4
J gene: TRBJ2-2
CDR3 DNA: TGTGCCAGCAGCTTCGGGGTAGCGGGAAACACCGGGGAGCTGTTTTTT
CDR3 protein: CASSFGVAGNTGELFF

clone size: few
D gene: TRBD2
V gene: TRBV6-5
J gene: TRBJ2-5
CDR3 DNA: TGTGCCAGCACTAGCGGGGGATGGGAGACCCAGTACTTC
CDR3 protein: CASTSGGWETQYF

clone size: -
D gene: -
V gene: TRBV7-3
J gene: TRBJ2-1
CDR3 DNA: TGTGCCAGCAGCTTAAACTCCGGAGTTTACAATGAGCAGTTCTTC
CDR3 protein: CASSLNSGVYNEQFF

clone size: few
D gene: TRBD2
V gene: TRBV7-6
J gene: TRBJ2-2
CDR3 DNA: TGTGCCAGCAGCCCGCGACTAGCGGGAACCGGGGAGCTGTTTTTT
CDR3 protein: CASSPRLAGTGELFF

clone size: -
D gene: TRBD1
V gene: TRBV30
J gene: TRBJ1-3
CDR3 DNA: TGTGCCTGGAGTGTACCGGTTAACAGGGGAGCTGGAAACACCATATATTTT
CDR3 protein: CAWSVPVNRGAGNTIYF

clone size: -
D gene: TRBD1
V gene: TRBV18
J gene: TRBJ2-1
CDR3 DNA: TGTGCCAGCTCCCAGACAGGGGACAATGAGCAGTTCTTC
CDR3 protein: CASSQTGDNEQFF

clone size: -
D gene: TRBD1
V gene: TRBV5-1
J gene: TRBJ2-7
CDR3 DNA: TGCGCCAGCAGCAAGGACAGGGTAGAGTACGAGCAGTACTTC
CDR3 protein: CASSKDRVEYEQYF

clone size: few
D gene: -
V gene: TRBV2
J gene: TRBJ1-2
CDR3 DNA: TGTGCCAGCACCTTACAGACCATCAACTATGGCTACACCTTC
CDR3 protein: CASTLQTINYGYTF

clone size: few
D gene: -
V gene: TRBV18
J gene: TRBJ2-7
CDR3 DNA: TGTGCCAGCTCTGAACGGAGGGGGGGCGAGCAGTACTTC
CDR3 protein: CASSERRGGEQYF

clone size: -
D gene: -
V gene: TRBV19
J gene: TRBJ2-7
CDR3 DNA: TGTGCCAGTAGTATCGGGGACACGTTCGAGCAGTACTTC
CDR3 protein: CASSIGDTFEQYF

clone size: few
D gene: -
V gene: TRBV28
J gene: TRBJ1-1
CDR3 DNA: TGTGCCAGCAGTTTCACCAGGGCGAACACTGAAGCTTTCTTT
CDR3 protein: CASSFTRANTEAFF

clone size: -
D gene: -
V gene: TRBV27
J gene: TRBJ2-1
CDR3 DNA: TGTGCCACTCACCGCCTTACGGGACTCTACAATGAGCAGTTCTTC
CDR3 protein: CATHRLTGLYNEQFF

clone size: few
D gene: -
V gene: TRBV19
J gene: TRBJ2-3
CDR3 DNA: TGTGCCAGTAGTATAGGGACTTTCTATCCGACAGATACGCAGTATTTT
CDR3 protein: CASSIGTFYPTDTQYF

clone size: few
D gene: -
V gene: TRBV9
J gene: TRBJ2-3
CDR3 DNA: TGTGCCAGCAGCGTAGCCTCCTGGGACACGGGGCAGCAGTATTTT
CDR3 protein: CASSVASWDTGQQYF

clone size: few
D gene: -
V gene: TRBV6-5
J gene: TRBJ1-1
CDR3 DNA: TGTGCCAGCAGCCACGCGAAAGCGGGAGCTTTCTTT
CDR3 protein: CASSHAKAGAFF

clone size: -
D gene: -
V gene: TRBV28
J gene: TRBJ2-7
CDR3 DNA: TGTGCCAGCAGTAAAGGAGGCTCTCGGAACTACGAGCAGTACTTC
CDR3 protein: CASSKGGSRNYEQYF

clone size: few
D gene: -
V gene: TRBV5-1
J gene: TRBJ2-7
CDR3 DNA: TGCGCCAGCAGCTACCGCGCCGAGGGCTACGAGCAGTACTTC
CDR3 protein: CASSYRAEGYEQYF

clone size: -
D gene: -
V gene: TRBV4-3
J gene: TRBJ2-1
CDR3 DNA: TGCGCCAGCAGCCAAGATCGGGGTCTGGGGTTTGGGCAGTTCTTC
CDR3 protein: CASSQDRGLGFGQFF

clone size: few
D gene: TRBD1
V gene: TRBV29-1
J gene: TRBJ1-1
CDR3 DNA: TGCAGCGTGGGACAGGGGTCCCCTGAAGCTTTCTTT
CDR3 protein: CSVGQGSPEAFF

clone size: many
D gene: -
V gene: TRBV7-9
J gene: TRBJ2-7
CDR3 DNA: TGTGCCAGCAGGTCCAACGGGAGTCCCTCCTACGAGCAGTACTTC
CDR3 protein: CASRSNGSPSYEQYF

clone size: -
D gene: TRBD2
V gene: TRBV29-1
J gene: TRBJ2-7
CDR3 DNA: TGCAGCGTCCGAAAGCCTTCTAGCGGGGGCTACGAGCAGTACTTC
CDR3 protein: CSVRKPSSGGYEQYF

clone size: few
D gene: -
V gene: TRBV9
J gene: TRBJ1-1
CDR3 DNA: TGTGCCAGCAGCGTACAGGAGAACACTGAAGCTTTCTTT
CDR3 protein: CASSVQENTEAFF

clone size: few
D gene: -
V gene: TRBV11-2
J gene: TRBJ2-1
CDR3 DNA: TGTGCCAGCAGCTTTGGGCAGGCGAACAATGAGCAGTTCTTC
CDR3 protein: CASSFGQANNEQFF

clone size: few
D gene: -
V gene: TRBV27
J gene: TRBJ2-7
CDR3 DNA: TGTGCCAGCAGTCCGATACCTTCCGGGGTCGAGCAGTACTTC
CDR3 protein: CASSPIPSGVEQYF

clone size: -
D gene: TRBD1
V gene: TRBV10-3
J gene: TRBJ1-2
CDR3 DNA: TGTGCCATCAGGCCGGGACAGGGAAACTATGGCTACACCTTC
CDR3 protein: CAIRPGQGNYGYTF

clone size: -
D gene: -
V gene: TRBV5-1
J gene: TRBJ2-7
CDR3 DNA: TGCGCCAGCAGCTTGTCGTCAGGGTGGGACGAGCAGTACTTC
CDR3 protein: CASSLSSGWDEQYF

clone size: -
D gene: -
V gene: TRBV5-1
J gene: TRBJ2-2
CDR3 DNA: TGCGCCAGCAGCTTGAGACAGTACACCGGGGAGCTGTTTTTT
CDR3 protein: CASSLRQYTGELFF

clone size: few
D gene: -
V gene: TRBV15
J gene: TRBJ2-2
CDR3 DNA: TGTGCCACCAGCAGAGATCACGGACTAGGGGAGCTGTTTTTT
CDR3 protein: CATSRDHGLGELFF

clone size: -
D gene: -
V gene: TRBV28
J gene: TRBJ1-2
CDR3 DNA: TGTGCCAGCAGTTCGACAGACAGGCATGGCTACACCTTC
CDR3 protein: CASSSTDRHGYTF

clone size: few
D gene: TRBD2
V gene: TRBV5-6
J gene: TRBJ2-7
CDR3 DNA: TGTGCCAGCAGCCGGCGACTAGCGGGAGGGCCTGAAAACGAGCAGTACTTC
CDR3 protein: CASSRRLAGGPENEQYF